This T cell receptor beta chain was recovered during a study of T cells after yellow fever vaccination. Findings and limits, study-wide: Boosting was followed by the reappearance of most primary-vaccination clones (approximately 95% CD4, about 88% CD8).

The ends were cut back, 1 base at V and 1 base at J, with 12 bases in the middle. The CDR3 loop spans 15 amino acids. Germline assignment: CDR1 DFQATT and CDR2 SNEGSKA (reference sequence). In its sample, this clonotype was seen many times. Its matching antigen is unknown. TCRdb independently ran MiXCR on the 5' RACE reads; one entry per CDR3 protein. The repertoire holds 350,000 to 450,000 distinct CDR3 sequences, around 20% seen once, with roughly a sixth in the top ten. This receptor was obtained from a man aged 18-30 years who received the YFV17D yellow fever vaccine. The source was PBMCs, collected before the yellow fever booster vaccination. The chain couples TRBV20-1 to TRBJ2-3, with a tentative D call TRBD2 (6 bases). CDR3 in amino acids: CSARAMAGRTDTQYF. In DNA form, the CDR3 reads TGCAGTGCTAGAGCCATGGCGGGGCGCACAGATACGCAGTATTTT.